These 9 T cell receptor beta chains originate from one sample sequenced in a study of T cells after somatic rescue of genetic block. Profiling relied on immunoSEQ multiplex PCR, and the TCRdb table lists in-frame clones only, not all of them. The sample records tens of thousands of clones, around 92% being singletons. The sequencing sample was made of peripheral blood mononuclear cells (PBMCs). The receptor source for this set is a man aged 40-49 years.

The rearrangement joins TRBV28 to TRBJ2-4; TRBD1 matches at 9 bases. CDR1 is MDHEN and CDR2 is SYDVKM in the germline V gene. J lost 13 bases, V lost 5 bases, and 15 bases had no gene match. The length of the CDR3 is 15 residues. The CDR3 protein is CASSPGQGPLFVQYF. CDR3 nucleotide sequence: TGTGCCAGCAGTCCGGGACAGGGCCCCTTATTTGTGCAGTACTTC.

The chain carries TRBV10-1 and TRBJ2-7, with TRBD2 matching 8 bases. Germline lookup yields CDR1 WNHNN and CDR2 SYGVQD (reference sequence). The ends lost 0 bases at V and 5 bases at J; junction bases unmatched: 12. This CDR3 has 17 residues. CDR3 DNA sequence: TGCGCCAGCAGTGAGTCCCCACCGGGACTAGTTCGCCACGAGCAGTACTTC. Residues: CASSESPPGLVRHEQYF.

This chain links TRBV4-3 with TRBJ2-7, with 11 bases matching TRBD2. In germline, CDR1 is LGHNA, CDR2 YSLEER. V was pared by 3 bases and J by 7 bases, with 5 bases of the junction left unmatched. This CDR3 region has 14 residues. The DNA for the CDR3 is TGCGCCAGCAGCCAGACTAGCGGGGCCCCAGAGCAGTACTTC. This codes for CASSQTSGAPEQYF.

The chain recombines TRBV5-1 with TRBJ2-6; D is unclear. Germline CDR1 is SGHRS and CDR2 is YFSETQ. With 0 bases removed from V and 2 bases from J, the gap between germline ends came to 12 bases. The CDR3 spans 17 residues. This chain's CDR3 is CASSLDLAATGANVLTF. The CDR3 DNA is TGCGCCAGCAGCTTGGATTTGGCGGCCACTGGGGCCAACGTCCTGACTTTC.

V gene TRBV5-8 combines with J gene TRBJ1-2; TRBD1 might be the D (5 bases). Germline values: CDR1 SGHTS, CDR2 YDEGEE. V lost 0 bases and J lost 8, with 8 bases in between. This CDR3 region has 12 residues. The CDR3 DNA sequence: TGTGCCAGCAGCTTGGGGCAGGGAGGCTACACCTTC. It codes for CASSLGQGGYTF.

The chain carries TRBV19 and TRBJ1-5; TRBD1 aligns across 10 bases. The V and J ends lost 5 bases and 6 bases, in that order; junction bases with no gene match: 7. The CDR3 totals 15 residues. Germline V gene lookup returns CDR1 LNHDA and CDR2 SQIVND (reference sequence). CDR3 sequence (DNA): TGTGCCAGTAGTCCAACGGACAGGGGGTTTCAGCCCCAGCATTTT. Translated: CASSPTDRGFQPQHF.

The rearrangement links TRBV5-1 to TRBJ2-1; D may match TRBD1 or TRBD2 (6 bases each). The CDR3 loop spans 13 amino acids. CDR1 and CDR2 (germline): SGHRS, YFSETQ. The V gene lost 1 base and the J gene lost 8 bases, with 10 bases spanning the gap. CDR3 nucleotide sequence: TGCGCCAGCAGCTTGCAGGGGAGGTATGAGCAGTTCTTC. Encoded protein: CASSLQGRYEQFF.

This clone appeared a single time. The chain recombines TRBV27 with TRBJ2-3; 9 nucleotides match TRBD2. Germline CDR1 MNHEY, CDR2 SMNVEV (reference sequence). V was pared by 5 bases and J by 1 base, with 7 bases of the junction left unmatched. CDR3 size: 16 residues. The CDR3 DNA reads TGTGCCAGCAGTCCTGGGCCTAGCGGGGGCACAGATACGCAGTATTTT. The encoded protein is CASSPGPSGGTDTQYF.

The chain employs TRBV11-2 and TRBJ2-7, with 9 bases fitting TRBD1. This CDR3 has 15 residues. The junction had 6 bases not matched to a gene; V was cut back by 0 bases and J by 6 bases. CDR1 and CDR2 from the germline V gene are SGHAT and FQNNGV. CDR3 protein: CASSLERTGEGEQYF. In nucleotides, the CDR3 is TGTGCCAGCAGCTTAGAAAGGACAGGGGAAGGCGAGCAGTACTTC.